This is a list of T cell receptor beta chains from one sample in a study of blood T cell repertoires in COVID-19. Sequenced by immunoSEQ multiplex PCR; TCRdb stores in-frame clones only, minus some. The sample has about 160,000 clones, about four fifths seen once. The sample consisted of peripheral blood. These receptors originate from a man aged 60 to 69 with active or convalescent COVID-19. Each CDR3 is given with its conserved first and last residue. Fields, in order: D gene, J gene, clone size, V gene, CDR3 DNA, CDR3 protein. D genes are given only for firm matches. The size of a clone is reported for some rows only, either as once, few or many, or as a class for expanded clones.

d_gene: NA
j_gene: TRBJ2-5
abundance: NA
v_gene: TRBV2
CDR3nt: TGTGCCAGCAGAGCCGACTGGGTAAACACCCAGTACTTC
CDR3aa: CASRADWVNTQYF

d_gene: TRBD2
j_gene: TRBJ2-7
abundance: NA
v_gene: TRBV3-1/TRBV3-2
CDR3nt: TGTGCCAGCAGCCAAGATCCCCCCTCTACTAGCGGCCTAAGGGAGCAGTACTTC
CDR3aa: CASSQDPPSTSGLREQYF

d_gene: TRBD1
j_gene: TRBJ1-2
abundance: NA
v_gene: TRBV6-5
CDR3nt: TGTGCCAGCAGCTCCGGACAGGGCGGGAACTATGGCTACACCTTC
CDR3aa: CASSSGQGGNYGYTF

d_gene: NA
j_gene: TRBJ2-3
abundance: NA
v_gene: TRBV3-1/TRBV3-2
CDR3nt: TGTGCCAGCAGCCAAGTGAGCGGACCCGGATACAGTAAGCAGTATTTT
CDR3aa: CASSQVSGPGYSKQYF

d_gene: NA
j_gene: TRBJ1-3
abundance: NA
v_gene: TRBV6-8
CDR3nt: TGTGCCAGCAGTGACCCAGGGCCAAGCTCTGGAAACACCATATATTTT
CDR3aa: CASSDPGPSSGNTIYF

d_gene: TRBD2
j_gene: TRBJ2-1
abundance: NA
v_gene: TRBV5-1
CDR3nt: TGCGCCAGCTTCGGGACTAGCGGGAGGGCCGGGAGGAATGAGCAGTTCTTC
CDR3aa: CASFGTSGRAGRNEQFF

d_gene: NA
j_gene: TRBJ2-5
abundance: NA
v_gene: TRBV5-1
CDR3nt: TGCGCCAGCAGCGCCTCACAGGGTGCGGAGACCCAGTACTTC
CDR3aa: CASSASQGAETQYF

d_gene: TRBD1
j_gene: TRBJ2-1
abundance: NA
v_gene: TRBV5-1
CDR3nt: TGCGCCAGCAGCTTGGGGACAGGGAATGTAGAAGAGCAGTTCTTC
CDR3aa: CASSLGTGNVEEQFF

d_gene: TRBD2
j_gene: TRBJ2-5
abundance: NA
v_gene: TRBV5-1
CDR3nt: TGCGCCAGCAATAGCGGGATGGCGGAGACCCAGTACTTC
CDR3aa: CASNSGMAETQYF

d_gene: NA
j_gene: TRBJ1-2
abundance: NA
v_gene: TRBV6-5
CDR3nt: TGTGCCAGCTTTCGGGGTTCTTATGGCTACACCTTC
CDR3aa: CASFRGSYGYTF

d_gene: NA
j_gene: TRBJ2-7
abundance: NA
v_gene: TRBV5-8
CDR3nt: TGTGCCAGCACCATAGGGCTAGCCGGCGAGCAGTACTTC
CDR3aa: CASTIGLAGEQYF

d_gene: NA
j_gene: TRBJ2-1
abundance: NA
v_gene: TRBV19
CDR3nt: TGTGCAGCCGCGCCGGGGGACTCCTACAATGAGCAGTTCTTC
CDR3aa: CAAAPGDSYNEQFF

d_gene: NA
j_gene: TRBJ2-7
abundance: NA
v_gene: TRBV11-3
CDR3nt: TGTGCCAGCAGCTTAGGAGCAGACAGCTCCTACGAGCAGTACTTC
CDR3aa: CASSLGADSSYEQYF

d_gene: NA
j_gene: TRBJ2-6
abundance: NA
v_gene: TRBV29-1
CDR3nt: TGCAGCGTTGAAGATCCAAACTCTGGGGCCAACGTCCTGACTTTC
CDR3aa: CSVEDPNSGANVLTF

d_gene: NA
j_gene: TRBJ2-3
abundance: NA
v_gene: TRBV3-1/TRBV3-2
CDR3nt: TGTGCCAGCAGCCTTGCCGCGGGAACAGATACGCAGTATTTT
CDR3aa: CASSLAAGTDTQYF

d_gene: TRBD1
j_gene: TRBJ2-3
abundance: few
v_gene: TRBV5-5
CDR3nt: TGTGCCAGCAGCCTAGATTACAGGGGCTGGGATACGCAGTATTTT
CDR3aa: CASSLDYRGWDTQYF

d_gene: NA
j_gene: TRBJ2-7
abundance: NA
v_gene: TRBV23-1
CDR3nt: TGCGCCAGCGTGAAACGGGGGAAAGTCTACGAGCAGTACTTC
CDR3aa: CASVKRGKVYEQYF

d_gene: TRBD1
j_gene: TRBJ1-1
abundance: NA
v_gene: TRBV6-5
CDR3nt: TGTGCCAGCAGTCCAGGGGGCCCGAGGACTGAAGCTTTCTTT
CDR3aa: CASSPGGPRTEAFF

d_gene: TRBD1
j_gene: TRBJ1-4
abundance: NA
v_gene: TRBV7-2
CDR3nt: TGTGCCAGCAGCCAGGGACAGTTTAATGAAAAACTGTTTTTT
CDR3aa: CASSQGQFNEKLFF

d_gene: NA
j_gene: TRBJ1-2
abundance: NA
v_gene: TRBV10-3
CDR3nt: TGTGCCATCAGTGAGTCGATGGACAGTAACTATGGCTACACCTTC
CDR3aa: CAISESMDSNYGYTF

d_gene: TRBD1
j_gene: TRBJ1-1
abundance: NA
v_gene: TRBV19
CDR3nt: TGTGCCAGTTGGACAGGGATTGGGTACACTGAAGCTTTCTTT
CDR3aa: CASWTGIGYTEAFF

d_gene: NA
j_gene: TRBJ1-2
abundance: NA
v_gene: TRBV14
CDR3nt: TGTGCCAGCAGCCCGACCCGACACAAAACTAACTATGGCTACACCTTC
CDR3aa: CASSPTRHKTNYGYTF

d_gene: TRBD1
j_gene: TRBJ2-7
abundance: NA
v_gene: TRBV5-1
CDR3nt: TGCGCCAGCAGCTGGGGGACAGTCGGAGAGCAGTACTTC
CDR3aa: CASSWGTVGEQYF

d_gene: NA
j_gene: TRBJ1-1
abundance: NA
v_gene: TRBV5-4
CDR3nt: TGTGCCAGCAGCTTGGACCCGACAGCGGGTACTGAAGCTTTCTTT
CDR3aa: CASSLDPTAGTEAFF

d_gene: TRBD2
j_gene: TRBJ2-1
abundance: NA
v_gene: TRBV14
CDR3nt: TGTGCCAGCAGCCAAGCGGGCGGGGGTTCGAATGAGCAGTTCTTC
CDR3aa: CASSQAGGGSNEQFF

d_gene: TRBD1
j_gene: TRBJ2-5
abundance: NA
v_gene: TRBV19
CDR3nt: TGTGCCAGTAGTGTACAGGGGGAAAGCTCAGAGACCCAGTACTTC
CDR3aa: CASSVQGESSETQYF

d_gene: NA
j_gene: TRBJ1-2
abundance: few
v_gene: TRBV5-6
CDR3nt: TGTGCCAGCAGCCTCGTTGCCCTGCGCGACTATGGCTACACCTTC
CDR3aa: CASSLVALRDYGYTF

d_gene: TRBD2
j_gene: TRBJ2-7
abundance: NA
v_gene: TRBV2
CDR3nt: TGTGCCAGCAGTGAAAGCGGGGGCTCCTTCGTGTACTTC
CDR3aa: CASSESGGSFVYF

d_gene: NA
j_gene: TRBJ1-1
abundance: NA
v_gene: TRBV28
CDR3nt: TGTGCCAGCAGCCGTGGGACTCAGGAACTGGCTTTCTTT
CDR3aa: CASSRGTQELAFF

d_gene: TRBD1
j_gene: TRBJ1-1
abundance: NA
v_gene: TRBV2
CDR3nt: TGTGCCAGCGGGACAGGGTCCATGAACACTGAAGCTTTCTTT
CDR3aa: CASGTGSMNTEAFF

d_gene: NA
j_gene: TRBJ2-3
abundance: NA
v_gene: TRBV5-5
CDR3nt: TGTGCCAGCAGCGCCGTTGGGCAGGGGTTTGTAGATACGCAGTATTTT
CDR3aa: CASSAVGQGFVDTQYF

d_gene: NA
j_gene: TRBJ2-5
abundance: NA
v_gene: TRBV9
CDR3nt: TGTGCCAGCAGCACCTGGGGAGGGGGGGAAGAGACCCAGTACTTC
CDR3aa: CASSTWGGGEETQYF

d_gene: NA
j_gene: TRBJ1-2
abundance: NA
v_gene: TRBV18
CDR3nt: TGTGCCAGCTCACCAAAGGACACGGATGGCTACACCTTC
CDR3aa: CASSPKDTDGYTF